The next 22 T cell receptor beta chains were all read from a single sample in a study of blood T cell repertoires in COVID-19. Repertoires were generated with immunoSEQ multiplex PCR, while TCRdb's copy carries only in-frame clones and drops some. The data hold over 200,000 clones, with about four fifths observed a single time. Input material: peripheral blood. The origin of the receptors is a man between 40 and 49 years old with active or convalescent COVID-19.

J is TRBJ2-7 and V is TRBV2; possibly TRBD2 for D (5 bases). Trimming left V 7 bases short and J 3 bases short, with 10 bases between. CDR1 is SNHLY and CDR2 is FYNNEI in the germline V gene. This CDR3 has 12 amino acids. The CDR3 protein is CASNGDLYEQYF. As DNA, the CDR3 is TGTGCCAGCAACGGGGATCTCTACGAGCAGTACTTC. Filled out from reference TRBV2 and TRBJ2-7, the complete variable domain reads EPEVTQTPSHQVTQMGQEVILRCVPISNHLYFYWYRQILGQKVEFLVSFYNNEISEKSEIFDDQFSVERPDGSNFTLKIRSTKLEDSAMYFCASNGDLYEQYFGPGTRLTVT.

The chain recombines TRBV5-1 with TRBJ1-1; D is undetermined. V shed 6 bases and J shed 1 base, with 16 bases lying between them. The CDR3 has 15 residues. Germline values: CDR1 SGHRS, CDR2 YFSETQ. The CDR3 region has the DNA TGCGCCAGCAAGTTCTCAGTCAACCCGAACACTGAAGCTTTCTTT. It encodes CASKFSVNPNTEAFF.

J is TRBJ1-1 and V is TRBV19, with unresolved D. Germline V CDR1 and CDR2: LNHDA, SQIVND (reference sequence). Between the trimmed V and J ends, which lost 5 bases and 0 bases, there was a span of 13 bases. The CDR3 loop spans 15 amino acids. CDR3 bases: TGTGCCAGTAGTCCTCTTACATCCATGAACACTGAAGCTTTCTTT. Encoded protein: CASSPLTSMNTEAFF.

In the case of this clone: At the DNA level, this CDR3 is encoded by other sequences in the same sample as well. This rearrangement joins TRBV2 to TRBJ2-1, with D possibly TRBD2 on 7 matching bases. Germline CDR1 SNHLY, CDR2 FYNNEI. The V end lost 4 bases, the J end lost 9 bases, and 13 bases lay between the germline ends. The CDR3 totals 13 residues. For the CDR3, the DNA is TGTGCCAGCAGTGTGTCGGGGGGCAGTGAGCAGTTCTTC. Protein: CASSVSGGSEQFF.

The genes are TRBV18 and TRBJ1-5, with 8 bases that match TRBD1. CDR3 length: 15 amino acids. Trimming cost V 5 bases and J 3 bases; bases outside gene matches: 6. From germline, CDR1 is KGHSH and CDR2 LQKENI. The CDR3 DNA reads TGTGCCAGCTCATACGACAGGGGTGACAATCAGCCCCAGCATTTT. It encodes CASSYDRGDNQPQHF.

This clone was seen only a few times. The V gene is TRBV7-9, the J gene TRBJ2-7, with 11 bases identical to TRBD1. The V gene end was trimmed by 5 bases and the J gene end by 3 bases; junction bases not matched to a gene: 15. The germline V gene encodes CDR1 SEHNR and CDR2 FQNEAQ (reference sequence). This CDR3 is built from 18 residues. The CDR3 nucleotides are TGTGCCAGCAGCAGTTCCGGGACAGGGGGATGGTCCGTCTACGAGCAGTACTTC. Amino acid sequence: CASSSSGTGGWSVYEQYF.

The chain carries TRBV5-4 and TRBJ2-1; 8 nucleotides match TRBD2. The V gene end was trimmed by 4 bases and the J gene end by 2 bases; junction bases not matched to a gene: 5. The CDR3 spans 15 residues. Germline assignment: CDR1 SGHNT and CDR2 YYREEE (reference sequence). The CDR3 here is CASSVAGSPYNEQFF. CDR3 DNA: TGTGCCAGCAGCGTAGCGGGATCCCCCTACAATGAGCAGTTCTTC.

V and J are TRBV5-1 and TRBJ1-2; perhaps TRBD1 as D (6 bases). The CDR3 runs 15 residues. V lost 4 bases to trimming and J lost 8 bases, with 21 bases between them. Germline-derived CDR1 and CDR2 are SGHRS and YFSETQ. CDR3 residues: CASSPVYGGARGYTF. The CDR3 region has the DNA TGCGCCAGCAGCCCTGTCTACGGGGGGGCCAGGGGCTACACCTTC. The full variable domain, with the rest looked up from reference TRBV5-1 and TRBJ1-2, is KAGVTQTPRYLIKTRGQQVTLSCSPISGHRSVSWYQQTPGQGLQFLFEYFSETQRNKGNFPGRFSGRQFSNSRSEMNVSTLELGDSALYLCASSPVYGGARGYTFGSGTRLTVV.

This chain connects TRBV5-4 to TRBJ1-2, with D possibly being TRBD1 (5 bases). The CDR3 length is 13 residues. Trimming stripped 10 bases from V and 4 bases from J, with 17 bases between. CDR1 and CDR2 (germline): SGHNT, YYREEE (reference sequence). In DNA, the CDR3 is TGTGCCTATTACCGCGCAGGGCTCTATGGCTACACCTTC. Translation gives CAYYRAGLYGYTF.

Note on this clone: Other DNA sequences from this sample encode an identical CDR3 as well. The chain recombines TRBV24-1 with TRBJ1-2; a weak D match, TRBD1 (5 bases). Germline V gene lookup returns CDR1 KGHDR and CDR2 SFDVKD. This CDR3 has 14 amino acids. V lost 1 base to trimming and J lost 1 base, with 6 bases between them. The CDR3 DNA is TGTGCCACCAGTGATTTTGACAGTAACTATGGCTACACCTTC. Its protein product is CATSDFDSNYGYTF.

The rearrangement uses TRBV19 and TRBJ2-5; TRBD1 aligns across 9 bases. From germline, CDR1 is LNHDA and CDR2 SQIVND (reference sequence). The CDR3 is 13 residues long. The V gene end was trimmed by 7 bases and the J gene end by 2 bases; junction bases not matched to a gene: 2. The DNA of the CDR3 is TGTGCCAGTAAAGGGACAGGGCAAGAGACCCAGTACTTC. Amino acid sequence: CASKGTGQETQYF.

V and J are TRBV19 and TRBJ2-7, with D uncertain. Germline V CDR1 and CDR2: LNHDA, SQIVND (reference sequence). V was shortened by 0 bases and J by 2 bases, with 8 bases between the two germline ends. The CDR3 totals 14 residues. The CDR3 DNA reads TGTGCCAGTAGTATAGATAGTACAGCCTACGAGCAGTACTTC. Translating gives CASSIDSTAYEQYF.

This rearrangement joins TRBV12-3 or TRBV12-4 to TRBJ2-7; D uncertain. Trimming pared 5 bases from V and 0 bases from J, leaving 8 bases between. The CDR3 consists of 13 residues. Written as DNA, the CDR3 is TGTGCCAGCAGTCCCCACTCCTCCTACGAGCAGTACTTC. Its translation: CASSPHSSYEQYF.

This sequence joins TRBV2 and TRBJ2-1; 7 bases match TRBD2. Germline lookup yields CDR1 SNHLY and CDR2 FYNNEI. This CDR3 contains 15 residues. Losses at the gene ends were 4 bases for V and 5 bases for J; bases not matched to a gene: 8. The CDR3 is CASSVAGEGDNEQFF. The CDR3 DNA reads TGTGCCAGCAGTGTCGCGGGAGAGGGTGACAATGAGCAGTTCTTC.

The V and J genes are TRBV3-1 (or the pseudogene TRBV3-2) and TRBJ1-1, with 8 positions matching TRBD1. The CDR3 runs 14 residues. Germline V gene sequence: CDR1 LGHDT, CDR2 YNNKEL (reference sequence). V shed 4 bases, J shed 2 bases, and the junction held 3 bases outside the gene matches. In nucleotides, the CDR3 is TGTGCCAGCAGCCTAGGACAGGGCAACACTGAAGCTTTCTTT. It encodes CASSLGQGNTEAFF.

This clone was counted a few times. The same CDR3 is also encoded by other DNA sequences in this sample. The chain links TRBV18 to TRBJ2-3; D is possibly TRBD2 (5 bases). CDR3 size: 14 residues. CDR1 is KGHSH, CDR2 LQKENI, per germline. V lost 4 bases and J lost 2, with 10 bases in between. CDR3 in amino acids: CASSRGQVTDTQYF. CDR3 sequence (DNA): TGTGCCAGCTCACGAGGGCAGGTCACAGATACGCAGTATTTT.

This clone was observed a single time. V gene TRBV30 combines with J gene TRBJ2-1; 11 positions match TRBD2. J was trimmed by 7 bases and V by 5 bases; bases with no gene match: 4. The germline CDR1 and CDR2 sequences are GTSNPN and SVGIG (reference sequence). The CDR3 contains 13 residues. Written as DNA, the CDR3 is TGTGCCTGGGTGAGGACTAGCGGGAATGAGCAGTTCTTC. Translated, it gives CAWVRTSGNEQFF.

V gene TRBV5-4 combines with J gene TRBJ1-1, with 8 bases identical to TRBD1. CDR3 length: 14 amino acids. After removal of 4 bases from V and 1 base from J, the junction contained 3 bases not matched to a gene. Germline CDR1 and CDR2: SGHNT and YYREEE (reference sequence). CDR3 DNA sequence: TGTGCCAGCAGCCTGGGGACAGGGAACACTGAAGCTTTCTTT. Its translation: CASSLGTGNTEAFF.

Here the CDR3 reads CASSPTGQGSYGYTF. For the CDR3, the DNA is TGTGCCAGCAGCCCTACCGGACAGGGCAGTTATGGCTACACCTTC. V gene TRBV11-2 combines with J gene TRBJ1-2; 8 bases are a match to TRBD1. The trim removed 5 bases at V and 5 bases at J, leaving 10 bases unmatched. The germline V gene encodes CDR1 SGHAT and CDR2 FQNNGV. This CDR3 is built from 15 residues.

Only a few counts were recorded for this clone. The rearrangement links TRBV4-1 to TRBJ2-7, with 7 bases lining up with TRBD1. The J segment lost 3 bases and the V segment lost 0 bases, leaving 5 bases of the junction unmatched. Germline lookup yields CDR1 MGHRA and CDR2 YSYEKL. The CDR3 extends over 15 amino acids. DNA for the CDR3: TGCGCCAGCAGCCAAGATCCGACAGGGAACTACGAGCAGTACTTC. It codes for CASSQDPTGNYEQYF.

The chain uses TRBV18 and TRBJ1-2, with D unclear. Between the trimmed V and J ends, which lost 3 bases and 3 bases, there was a span of 14 bases. Germline CDR1 is KGHSH and CDR2 is LQKENI. CDR3 length: 15 residues. This CDR3 is CASSPTPSRDYGYTF. Written as DNA, the CDR3 is TGTGCCAGCTCACCCACCCCATCGAGGGACTATGGCTACACCTTC.

The chain uses TRBV7-8 and TRBJ1-5; 9 bases agree with TRBD1. J lost 7 bases, V lost 4 bases, and 8 bases had no gene match. This CDR3 is built from 15 residues. In germline, CDR1 is SGHVS, CDR2 FQNEAQ. This CDR3 is CASSSGTGLFQPQHF. The CDR3 nucleotides read TGTGCCAGCAGCTCCGGGACAGGGTTGTTCCAGCCCCAGCATTTT.